These 27 T cell receptor beta chains share one sample of origin, sequenced in a study of shared clonotypes between healthy human individuals. Profiling relied on immunoSEQ multiplex PCR, and the TCRdb table lists in-frame clones only, not all of them. Of 2 million to 3 million clones detected, approximately 90% appear once; the ten largest clones hold about 0.13%. Sequencing input: naive CD4+ T cells sorted from blood. Subset indicated: CD45RA+ positively selected. The origin of the receptors is a man between 18 and 29 years old in good health.

J is TRBJ1-6 and V is TRBV6-1, with D perhaps TRBD1 (5 bases). Germline CDR1 MNHNS, CDR2 SASEGT. This CDR3 has 15 amino acids. Trimming removed 7 bases at V and 4 bases at J, with 14 bases between. The CDR3 region is CASIPRGAYNSPLHF. DNA for the CDR3: TGTGCCAGCATCCCAAGGGGTGCTTATAATTCACCCCTCCACTTT.

The V call is TRBV6-5, the J call TRBJ2-7; D gene uncertain. The ends were cut back, 6 bases at V and 0 bases at J, with 12 bases in the middle. The CDR3 contains 14 residues. Looked up from germline, CDR1 is MNHEY and CDR2 is SVGAGI. CDR3 sequence reads: CASRPRPFSYEQYF. CDR3 DNA sequence: TGTGCCAGCAGGCCGCGACCCTTCTCCTACGAGCAGTACTTC.

The chain couples TRBV7-9 to TRBJ2-3; tentatively, D is TRBD1 (6 bases). V was trimmed by 5 bases and J by 6 bases, leaving 15 bases between them. Germline V gives CDR1 SEHNR, CDR2 FQNEAQ (reference sequence). The CDR3 covers 14 residues. Here the CDR3 reads CASSITPGADTQYF. CDR3 nucleotide sequence: TGTGCCAGCAGCATTACCCCAGGGGCTGATACGCAGTATTTT. The full variable domain, in which reference TRBV7-9 and TRBJ2-3 provide the parts outside the CDR3, is DTGVSQNPRHKITKRGQNVTFRCDPISEHNRLYWYRQTLGQGPEFLTYFQNEAQLEKSRLLSDRFSAERPKGSFSTLEIQRTEQGDSAMYLCASSITPGADTQYFGPGTRLTVL.

The chain carries TRBV27 and TRBJ2-3; the match to TRBD2 covers 7 bases. The length of the CDR3 is 14 residues. Germline CDR1 MNHEY, CDR2 SMNVEV (reference sequence). J gave up 2 bases and V 3 bases, and 2 bases lay outside the gene matches. The CDR3, as DNA: TGTGCCAGCAGTTTCAAGCGGGACACAGATACGCAGTATTTT. Protein product: CASSFKRDTDTQYF.

The chain employs TRBV11-2 and TRBJ2-5; D is possibly TRBD2 (6 bases). The V gene's germline CDR1 is SGHAT and CDR2 FQNNGV. V lost 4 bases and J lost 1, with 10 bases in between. The CDR3 is 14 amino acids. DNA for the CDR3: TGTGCCAGCAGCTCCGGACTACTCCAAGAGACCCAGTACTTC. This translates into CASSSGLLQETQYF.

For this clone: The same CDR3 arises from other DNA sequences in this sample as well. The chain is built from TRBV19 and TRBJ2-1; 11 nucleotides align to TRBD1. Germline values: CDR1 LNHDA, CDR2 SQIVND (reference sequence). J gave up 8 bases and V 5 bases, and 2 bases lay outside the gene matches. The CDR3 is made up of 13 amino acids. The DNA for the CDR3 is TGTGCCAGTAGTTGGACAGGGGGCGATGAGCAGTTCTTC. This translates into CASSWTGGDEQFF.

The V and J genes are TRBV27 and TRBJ2-3; D gene unclear. Germline V gene sequence: CDR1 MNHEY, CDR2 SMNVEV (reference sequence). The CDR3 loop spans 15 amino acids. Trimming shortened V by 3 bases and J by 5 bases, and 15 bases separated the two germline ends. The CDR3 here is CASSFRTLAGDTQYF. CDR3 nucleotides: TGTGCCAGCAGTTTTCGGACCCTGGCTGGAGATACGCAGTATTTT.

The V gene is TRBV9, the J gene TRBJ2-5; the match to TRBD1 covers 12 bases. V lost 4 bases and J lost 4; bases outside the gene matches: 8. The CDR3 consists of 16 residues. Germline V gene sequence: CDR1 SGDLS, CDR2 YYNGEE. The CDR3 here is CASSLGQGARVETQYF. The CDR3 DNA sequence: TGTGCCAGCAGCTTGGGACAGGGGGCGCGGGTAGAGACCCAGTACTTC.

The rearrangement uses TRBV10-1 and TRBJ2-3; the D is unclear. Trimming took 3 bases from V and 8 from J, leaving 12 bases between them. Looked up from germline, CDR1 is WNHNN and CDR2 is SYGVQD (reference sequence). This CDR3 region has 13 residues. CDR3 loop: CASSELPRGTQYF. In DNA, the CDR3 is TGCGCCAGCAGTGAACTGCCCCGTGGTACGCAGTATTTT.

The J gene is TRBJ2-7, the V gene TRBV5-6, with 9 bases identical to TRBD1. Germline V gene lookup returns CDR1 SGHDT and CDR2 YYEEEE. CDR3 length: 12 residues. J gave up 4 bases and V 7 bases, and 3 bases lay outside the gene matches. The CDR3 coding sequence is TGTGCCAGCTCGGGACAGGGATACGAGCAGTACTTC. Protein product: CASSGQGYEQYF.

V is TRBV30 and J is TRBJ1-2; 8 bases align to TRBD1. The V segment lost 4 bases and the J segment 8 bases; nucleotides outside the gene matches: 9. CDR1 and CDR2 from the germline V gene are GTSNPN and SVGIG (reference sequence). CDR3 length: 13 residues. The CDR3 is CAWILQGASGYTF. The CDR3 bases are TGTGCCTGGATTCTCCAGGGGGCGTCGGGCTACACCTTC.

The chain links TRBV7-9 to TRBJ2-7; TRBD1 agrees at 11 bases. The CDR3 contains 16 residues. V was clipped by 3 bases and J by 3 bases; unmatched bases: 7. From germline, CDR1 is SEHNR and CDR2 FQNEAQ (reference sequence). The CDR3 region has the DNA TGTGCCAGCAGCTTCTGGGTCGGGACAGGGGGCTACGAGCAGTACTTC. This gives the protein CASSFWVGTGGYEQYF.

CDR3 nucleotides: TGTGCCAGCAGGCTCGCGGACGAAGTCTATGGCTACACCTTC. This sequence encodes CASRLADEVYGYTF. This rearrangement joins TRBV27 to TRBJ1-2; D gene unclear. V lost 6 bases to trimming and J lost 4 bases, with 15 bases between them. CDR3 size: 14 residues. Per the germline V gene, CDR1 is MNHEY and CDR2 is SMNVEV (reference sequence).

This clone came up once. Other DNA sequences within the sample encode an identical CDR3. The chain is built from TRBV5-1 and TRBJ2-6; no definite D call. With 2 bases removed from V and 0 bases from J, the gap between germline ends came to 6 bases. In germline, CDR1 is SGHRS, CDR2 YFSETQ. The CDR3 totals 15 residues. The chain's CDR3 is CASSLSGSGANVLTF. The CDR3 nucleotides read TGCGCCAGCAGCTTATCCGGCTCTGGGGCCAACGTCCTGACTTTC.

This chain uses TRBV5-5 with TRBJ1-1; tentative D call: TRBD1 (6 bases). V lost 4 bases and J lost 1, with 14 bases in between. The length of the CDR3 is 15 residues. Germline CDR1 reads SGHKS; CDR2 reads YYEKEE (reference sequence). This CDR3 is CASSGGVTPNTEAFF. The CDR3 nucleotides read TGTGCCAGCAGCGGGGGCGTGACCCCGAACACTGAAGCTTTCTTT.

The chain has TRBV7-2 and TRBJ2-7; 12 nucleotides line up with TRBD2. CDR1 is SGHTA and CDR2 is FQGNSA in the germline V gene. The CDR3 covers 14 residues. J lost 6 bases, V lost 3 bases, and 3 bases had no gene match. The CDR3 here is CASSFRTSGIEQYF. In DNA form, the CDR3 reads TGTGCCAGCAGCTTCCGGACTAGCGGGATCGAGCAGTACTTC.

This clone was picked up one time. The chain links TRBV4-3 to TRBJ2-1; D is perhaps TRBD1 or TRBD2 (5 bases each). V was pared by 1 base and J by 13 bases, with 17 bases between. CDR3 length equals 14 residues. CDR1 and CDR2 from the germline V gene are LGHNA and YSLEER. This CDR3 reads CASSQAGTVGVQFF. The CDR3 DNA follows: TGCGCCAGCAGCCAAGCCGGGACGGTGGGAGTTCAGTTCTTC.

J is TRBJ1-1 and V is TRBV10-3; TRBD1 aligns across 7 bases. Germline CDR1 reads ENHRY; CDR2 reads SYGVKD. The CDR3 runs 13 residues. V lost 4 bases and J lost 6; bases outside the gene matches: 5. CDR3 in DNA: TGTGCCATCAGTGTCGGGACAGCTTCTGAAGCTTTCTTT. Its protein product is CAISVGTASEAFF.

Written as DNA, the CDR3 is TGTGCCAGCAGTGAATGGGGAGCGGTTTGGGGCAGGTTAGATGGGGCCAACGTCCTGACTTTC. Its protein product is CASSEWGAVWGRLDGANVLTF. J is TRBJ2-6 and V is TRBV6-1, with D perhaps TRBD1 or TRBD2 (5 bases each). This CDR3 has 21 amino acids. Trimming took 2 bases from V and 3 from J, leaving 26 bases between them. Germline V gene data show CDR1 as MNHNS and CDR2 as SASEGT.

This chain links TRBV10-3 with TRBJ1-2; D is perhaps TRBD1 (6 bases). The V and J ends lost 7 bases and 3 bases respectively, with 12 bases between them. This CDR3 contains 13 residues. CDR1 is ENHRY, CDR2 SYGVKD, per germline. CDR3 sequence: CAINRGRDYGYTF. CDR3 coding DNA: TGTGCCATCAATCGGGGGCGAGACTATGGCTACACCTTC.

V is TRBV4-3 and J is TRBJ2-1; D unclear. The CDR3 contains 15 residues. Germline V gives CDR1 LGHNA, CDR2 YSLEER. V was cut by 1 base and J by 4 bases, with 11 bases left in between. The CDR3 sequence is CASSQARFGYNEQFF. CDR3 nucleotides: TGCGCCAGCAGCCAAGCACGGTTTGGGTACAATGAGCAGTTCTTC.

This chain joins TRBV5-1 and TRBJ2-2, with TRBD2 as a possible D gene (7 bases). V lost 0 bases, J lost 3 bases, and 12 bases lay in between. This CDR3 region has 16 residues. Germline CDR1 and CDR2: SGHRS and YFSETQ. The CDR3 DNA reads TGCGCCAGCAGCTTGGTTGGCGGGGGCTACACCGGGGAGCTGTTTTTT. Amino acids: CASSLVGGGYTGELFF.

The rearrangement joins TRBV6-1 to TRBJ1-1; D is perhaps TRBD1 (6 bases). The V end was cut by 1 base, the J end by 5 bases, with 17 bases between. Germline V gives CDR1 MNHNS, CDR2 SASEGT. The CDR3 spans 16 residues. CDR3 nucleotides: TGTGCCAGCAGTGAAGGATCAACAGGGCGAAGGACTGAAGCTTTCTTT. Translating gives CASSEGSTGRRTEAFF.

This clone was found once. The V and J genes are TRBV9 and TRBJ1-1, with D perhaps TRBD1 (5 bases). V was pared by 7 bases and J by 4 bases, with 14 bases between. CDR1 is SGDLS and CDR2 is YYNGEE in the germline V gene. CDR3 length equals 13 residues. DNA for the CDR3: TGTGCCAGCGCTAGACTGGACACCACTGAAGCTTTCTTT. Translating it yields CASARLDTTEAFF.

The CDR3 is CASSLAGQELNEQYF. The DNA for the CDR3 is TGCGCCAGCAGCTTGGCCGGACAGGAATTAAACGAGCAGTACTTC. This sequence joins TRBV5-1 and TRBJ2-7, with 7 bases lining up with TRBD1. The CDR3 is 15 residues long. The trim removed 0 bases at V and 5 bases at J, leaving 8 bases unmatched. The V gene's germline CDR1 is SGHRS and CDR2 YFSETQ.

The chain couples TRBV7-9 to TRBJ1-5; no firm D call. V was trimmed by 4 bases and J by 7 bases, leaving 14 bases between them. Germline CDR1 and CDR2: SEHNR and FQNEAQ (reference sequence). CDR3 length: 14 amino acids. In DNA, the CDR3 is TGTGCCAGCAGCTCCCAGATCGCACAACAGCCCCAGCATTTT. It codes for CASSSQIAQQPQHF. Filled out from reference TRBV7-9 and TRBJ1-5, the complete variable domain reads DTGVSQNPRHKITKRGQNVTFRCDPISEHNRLYWYRQTLGQGPEFLTYFQNEAQLEKSRLLSDRFSAERPKGSFSTLEIQRTEQGDSAMYLCASSSQIAQQPQHFGDGTRLSIL.

The chain uses TRBV21-1 and TRBJ2-7; TRBD1 reflects the table's D call only, with no check against the DNA. TRBV21-1 is annotated as a pseudogene. CDR3 length equals 14 residues. CDR3 sequence reads: CASPLEQGVHEQYF. The CDR3 DNA reads as TGTGCCAGCCCCCTGGAACAGGGGGTCCACGAGCAGTACTTC.